Below are 8 T cell receptor beta chains sequenced from a single sample in a study of T cell clones after liver transplantation. Profiling relied on immunoSEQ multiplex PCR, and the TCRdb table lists in-frame clones only, not all of them. The profile shows more than 100,000 clones, about 86% of them singletons. The specimen was CD4+ T cells from blood, collected approximately 4 years after liver transplant. The receptor set was obtained from a human patient who received a liver transplant. Some of these T cells may belong to the graft donor.

The CDR3 nucleotides are TGTGCCAGCTCGGGGGGATTCATGAACACTGAAGCTTTCTTT. Amino acids: CASSGGFMNTEAFF. This chain links TRBV7-2 with TRBJ1-1, with a tentative D call TRBD1 (5 bases). V lost 8 bases to trimming and J lost 0 bases, with 13 bases between them. This CDR3 has 14 residues. CDR1 is SGHTA, CDR2 FQGNSA, per germline.

The chain carries TRBV7-7 and TRBJ1-4; D is possibly TRBD1 (6 bases). V lost 1 base and J 7 bases, leaving 10 bases between the germline ends. The CDR3 loop spans 14 amino acids. Germline V gene lookup returns CDR1 SSHAT and CDR2 FNYEAQ (reference sequence). The CDR3 sequence is CASSLGRGREKLFF. The CDR3 DNA sequence: TGTGCCAGCAGCTTAGGCAGGGGTCGTGAAAAACTGTTTTTT. Using reference TRBV7-7 and TRBJ1-4 for the parts outside the CDR3, the full variable domain is GAGVSQSPRYKVTKRGQDVTLRCDPISSHATLYWYQQALGQGPEFLTYFNYEAQPDKSGLPSDRFSAERPEGSISTLTIQRTEQRDSAMYRCASSLGRGREKLFFGSGTQLSVL.

This rearrangement joins TRBV6-1 to TRBJ1-2, with D perhaps TRBD1 (6 bases). Trimming shortened V by 6 bases and J by 5 bases, and 10 bases separated the two germline ends. From germline, CDR1 is MNHNS and CDR2 SASEGT. This CDR3 comprises 12 residues. In nucleotides, the CDR3 is TGTGCCAGCAGGGGGACACCTTATGGCTACACCTTC. Protein product: CASRGTPYGYTF.

The table lists this clone with a few counts. The V call is TRBV27, the J call TRBJ2-5; a possible D gene is TRBD1 (5 bases). The germline V gene has CDR1 MNHEY and CDR2 SMNVEV (reference sequence). The ends were cut back, 1 base at V and 5 bases at J, with 11 bases in the middle. The CDR3 spans 14 residues. CDR3 residues: CASSLWPPGETQYF. For the CDR3, the DNA is TGTGCCAGCAGTTTATGGCCCCCAGGGGAGACCCAGTACTTC.

The table lists this clone with a count of one. This chain uses TRBV7-9 with TRBJ1-2, with 7 positions matching TRBD1. CDR3 size: 15 residues. Germline V gene sequence: CDR1 SEHNR, CDR2 FQNEAQ (reference sequence). After removal of 0 bases from V and 5 bases from J, the junction contained 6 bases not matched to a gene. In DNA, the CDR3 is TGTGCCAGCAGCTTAGCCGGGACAGCTATGTATGGCTACACCTTC. This codes for CASSLAGTAMYGYTF.

This clone is a singleton in its sample. V and J are TRBV7-6 and TRBJ1-1; D is undetermined. From germline, CDR1 is SGHVS and CDR2 FNYEAQ. The CDR3 has 14 amino acids. V was trimmed by 2 bases and J by 3 bases, leaving 10 bases between them. The CDR3 sequence: CASSLNYPDTEAFF. In DNA form, the CDR3 reads TGTGCCAGCAGCTTAAATTACCCGGACACTGAAGCTTTCTTT.

The genes are TRBV23-1 and TRBJ2-7, with a weak D call TRBD2 (6 bases). TRBV23-1 is labeled an ORF, and its function is uncertain. The CDR3 runs to 15 residues. V dropped 0 bases and J dropped 5 bases, with 14 bases sitting between them. In DNA, the CDR3 is TGCGCCAGCAGTCAATCGGGTGGAGGGGACCACGAGCAGTACTTC. Translation: CASSQSGGGDHEQYF.

The chain has TRBV28 and TRBJ1-1; D gene ambiguous. The CDR3 runs to 11 residues. Trimming left V 6 bases short and J 8 bases short, with 10 bases between. The germline CDR1 and CDR2 sequences are MDHEN and SYDVKM. The CDR3 is CASREGSEAFF. As DNA, the CDR3 is TGTGCCAGCAGAGAGGGATCGGAAGCTTTCTTT.